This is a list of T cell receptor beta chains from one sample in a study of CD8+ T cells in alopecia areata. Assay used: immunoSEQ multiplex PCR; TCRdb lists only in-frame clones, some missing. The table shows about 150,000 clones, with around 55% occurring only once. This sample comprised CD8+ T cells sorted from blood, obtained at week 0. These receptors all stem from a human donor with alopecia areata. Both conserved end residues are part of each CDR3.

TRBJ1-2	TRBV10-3	CAISESRENYGYTF
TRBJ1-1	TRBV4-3	CASSQDWTDTEAFF
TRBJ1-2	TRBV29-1	CSVEGGITYGYTF
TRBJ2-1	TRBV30	CAWSDGGEQFF
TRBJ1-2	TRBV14	CASSQSSGDGYTF
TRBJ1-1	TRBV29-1	CSVDLRDTEAFF
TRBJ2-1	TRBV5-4	CASSFDGESSYNEQFF
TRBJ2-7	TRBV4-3	CASSQDYSPVYEQYF
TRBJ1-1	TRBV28	CASSLTGVGTEAFF
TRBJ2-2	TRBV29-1	CSVKGSTGELFF
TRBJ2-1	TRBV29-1	CSVRRAGGGEQFF
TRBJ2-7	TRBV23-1	CASSQSGDSYEQYF
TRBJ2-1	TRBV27	CASTGEDEQFF
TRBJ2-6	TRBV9	CASSEGTGTTSGANVLTF
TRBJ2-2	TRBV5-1	CASSFRDGRERELFF
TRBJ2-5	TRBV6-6	CATSRGLETQYF
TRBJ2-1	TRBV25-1	CASIDKGGTGREQFF
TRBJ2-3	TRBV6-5	CASKSTDTQYF
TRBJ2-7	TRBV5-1	CASRLAGGAYEQYF
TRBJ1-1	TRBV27	CASTGFRTEAFF
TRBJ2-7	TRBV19	CASSTPDSSYEQYF
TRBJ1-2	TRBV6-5	CASTPGSFYGYTF
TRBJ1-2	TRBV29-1	CSVETNANYGYTF